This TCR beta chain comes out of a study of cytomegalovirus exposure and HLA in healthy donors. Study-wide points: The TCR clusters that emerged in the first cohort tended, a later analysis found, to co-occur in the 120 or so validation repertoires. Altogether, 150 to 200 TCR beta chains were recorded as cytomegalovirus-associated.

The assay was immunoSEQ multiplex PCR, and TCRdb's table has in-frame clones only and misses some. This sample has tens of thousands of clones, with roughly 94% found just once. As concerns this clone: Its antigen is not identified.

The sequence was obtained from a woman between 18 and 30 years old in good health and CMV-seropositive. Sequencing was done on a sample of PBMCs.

CDR3 DNA sequence: TGCGCCAGCAGCCTCGGGGGACTCACAGATACGCAGTATTTT. It specifies CASSLGGLTDTQYF. The chain combines TRBV5-1 with TRBJ2-3; perhaps TRBD2 as D (6 bases). CDR1 and CDR2 from the germline V gene are SGHRS and YFSETQ. V shed 4 bases and J shed 2 bases, with 11 bases lying between them. CDR3 length: 14 amino acids.